The 7 T cell receptor beta chains given below trace back to one sample, sequenced in a study of T cells in Graves' hyperthyroidism and ophthalmopathy. RNA transcripts yielded amplified TCR beta CDR3 regions. TCR CDR3 regions were first amplified by RT-PCR with HTBI primers. TCRdb itself ran the multiplex PCR reads through MiXCR, one entry per CDR3 protein. The sample yields hundreds of thousands of distinct CDR3 sequences, 14% to 15% seen once. Specimen: blood. All receptors come from a woman in her thirties or forties with Graves' ophthalmopathy.

This clonotype was observed a few times. CDR3 loop: CSESSLGAKNIQYF. The CDR3 coding sequence is TGCAGCGAATCGAGCCTTGGGGCCAAAAACATTCAGTACTTC. The V and J genes are TRBV29-1 and TRBJ2-4; D call uncertain. With 7 bases removed from V and 1 base from J, the gap between germline ends came to 14 bases. This CDR3 spans 14 amino acids. CDR1 SQVTM and CDR2 ANQGSEA come from the germline V gene. Looking up the rest from reference TRBV29-1 and TRBJ2-4 gives the full variable domain: SAVISQKPSRDICQRGTSLTIQCQVDSQVTMMFWYRQQPGQSLTLIATANQGSEATYESGFVIDKFPISRPNLTFSTLTVSNMSPEDSSIYLCSESSLGAKNIQYFGAGTRLSVL.

The CDR3 sequence is CASSPGTGRQETQYF. The CDR3 DNA follows: TGTGCCAGCTCACCAGGGACGGGAAGGCAAGAGACCCAGTACTTC. This chain uses TRBV18 with TRBJ2-5; possibly TRBD1 or TRBD2 for D (5 bases each). Trimming left V 2 bases short and J 2 bases short, with 12 bases between. This CDR3 region has 15 residues. Germline assignment: CDR1 KGHSH and CDR2 LQKENI.

This clonotype was seen more than once but under ten times. This chain joins TRBV3-1 and TRBJ1-1; D gene ambiguous. Germline V CDR1 and CDR2: LGHDT, YNNKEL (reference sequence). The CDR3 is 13 amino acids. V shed 6 bases and J shed 3 bases, with 11 bases lying between them. For the CDR3, the DNA is TGTGCCAGCAGAGGCGTATTTGACACTGAAGCTTTCTTT. Amino acid sequence: CASRGVFDTEAFF. Filled out from reference TRBV3-1 and TRBJ1-1, the complete variable domain reads DTAVSQTPKYLVTQMGNDKSIKCEQNLGHDTMYWYKQDSKKFLKIMFSYNNKELIINETVPNRFSPKSPDKAHLNLHINSLELGDSAVYFCASRGVFDTEAFFGQGTRLTVV.

This clonotype was seen many times. This chain connects TRBV27 to TRBJ2-4; 8 nucleotides line up with TRBD2. Germline CDR1 MNHEY, CDR2 SMNVEV (reference sequence). After removal of 5 bases from V and 8 bases from J, the junction contained 14 bases not matched to a gene. CDR3 length: 16 residues. The CDR3 loop is CASSLSWDSGDDIQYF. The DNA of the CDR3 is TGTGCCAGCAGTCTTTCGTGGGATAGCGGGGATGACATTCAGTACTTC.

This clonotype was counted at least ten times. V gene TRBV12-3 or TRBV12-4 combines with J gene TRBJ1-3; 9 bases are shared with TRBD1. V shed 0 bases, J shed 4 bases, and the junction held 10 bases outside the gene matches. CDR3 length: 18 amino acids. The CDR3 DNA reads TGTGCCAGCAGTTTAGCGCTGAACAGGGGGCTAAGCGGAAACACCATATATTTT. This sequence encodes CASSLALNRGLSGNTIYF.

This clonotype occurred many times. The CDR3 DNA sequence: TGTGCCAGCAGTCTTACGGGGGGGCCCTACGAGCAGTACTTC. It yields the protein CASSLTGGPYEQYF. This chain connects TRBV28 to TRBJ2-7; the match to TRBD2 covers 8 bases. The CDR3 is 14 residues long. Looked up from germline, CDR1 is MDHEN and CDR2 is SYDVKM. J lost 2 bases, V lost 5 bases, and 5 bases had no gene match.

This clonotype was observed at least ten times. The V call is TRBV4-3, the J call TRBJ2-2; the D gene is possibly TRBD1 (5 bases). This CDR3 contains 16 residues. The germline V gene encodes CDR1 LGHNA and CDR2 YSLEER. Trimming removed 0 bases at V and 4 bases at J, with 12 bases between. CDR3 nucleotides: TGCGCCAGCAGCCAAGATGCAGGGTCAATCACCGGGGAGCTGTTTTTT. It codes for CASSQDAGSITGELFF.